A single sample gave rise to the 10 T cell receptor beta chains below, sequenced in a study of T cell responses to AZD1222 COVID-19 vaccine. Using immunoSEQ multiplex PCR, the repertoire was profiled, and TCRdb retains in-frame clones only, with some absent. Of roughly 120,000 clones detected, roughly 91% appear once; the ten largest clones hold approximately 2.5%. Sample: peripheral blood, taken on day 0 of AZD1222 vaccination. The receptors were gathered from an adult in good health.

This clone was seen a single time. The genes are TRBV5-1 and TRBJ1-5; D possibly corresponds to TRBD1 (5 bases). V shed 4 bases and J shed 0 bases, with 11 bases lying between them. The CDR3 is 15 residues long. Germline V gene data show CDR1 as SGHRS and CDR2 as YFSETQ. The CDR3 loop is CASSLGTNSNQPQHF. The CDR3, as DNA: TGCGCCAGCAGCCTCGGGACTAATAGCAATCAGCCCCAGCATTTT.

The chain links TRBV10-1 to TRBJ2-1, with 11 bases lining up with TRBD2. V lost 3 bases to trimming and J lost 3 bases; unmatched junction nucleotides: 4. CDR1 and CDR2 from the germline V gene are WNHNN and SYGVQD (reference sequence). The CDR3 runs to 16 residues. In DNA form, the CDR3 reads TGCGCCAGCAGTGAAGTAGGGACTAGCGGCTACAATGAGCAGTTCTTC. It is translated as CASSEVGTSGYNEQFF.

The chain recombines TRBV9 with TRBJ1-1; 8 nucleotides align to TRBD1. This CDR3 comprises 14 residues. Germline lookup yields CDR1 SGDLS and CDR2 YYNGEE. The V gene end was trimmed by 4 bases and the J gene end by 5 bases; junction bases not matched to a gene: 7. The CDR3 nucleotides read TGTGCCAGCAGCTCCCAGACAGGGGTAACTGAAGCTTTCTTT. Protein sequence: CASSSQTGVTEAFF. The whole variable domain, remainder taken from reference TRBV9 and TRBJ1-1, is DSGVTQTPKHLITATGQRVTLRCSPRSGDLSVYWYQQSLDQGLQFLIQYYNGEERAKGNILERFSAQQFPDLHSELNLSSLELGDSALYFCASSSQTGVTEAFFGQGTRLTVV.

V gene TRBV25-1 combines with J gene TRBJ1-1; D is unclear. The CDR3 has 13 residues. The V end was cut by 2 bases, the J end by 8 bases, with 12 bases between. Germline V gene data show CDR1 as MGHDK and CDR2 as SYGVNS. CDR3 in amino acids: CASSEPFFGEAFF. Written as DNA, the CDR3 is TGTGCCAGCAGTGAACCCTTCTTCGGGGAAGCTTTCTTT.

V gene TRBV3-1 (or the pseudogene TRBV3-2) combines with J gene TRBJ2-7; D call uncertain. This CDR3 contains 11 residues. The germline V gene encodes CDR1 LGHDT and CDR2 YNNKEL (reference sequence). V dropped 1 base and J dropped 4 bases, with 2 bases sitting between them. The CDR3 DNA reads TGTGCCAGCAGCCAAGTTTACGAGCAGTACTTC. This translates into CASSQVYEQYF.

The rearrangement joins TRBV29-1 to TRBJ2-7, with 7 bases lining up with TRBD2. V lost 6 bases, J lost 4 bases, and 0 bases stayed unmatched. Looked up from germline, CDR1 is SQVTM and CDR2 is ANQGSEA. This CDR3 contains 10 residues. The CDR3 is CSVREYEQYF. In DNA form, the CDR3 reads TGCAGCGTGCGGGAGTACGAGCAGTACTTC.

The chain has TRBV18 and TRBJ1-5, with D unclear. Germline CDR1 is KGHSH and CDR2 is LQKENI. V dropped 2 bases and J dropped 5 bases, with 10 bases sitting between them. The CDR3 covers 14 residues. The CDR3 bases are TGTGCCAGCTCACCAAGGACCGCCGATCAGCCCCAGCATTTT. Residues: CASSPRTADQPQHF.

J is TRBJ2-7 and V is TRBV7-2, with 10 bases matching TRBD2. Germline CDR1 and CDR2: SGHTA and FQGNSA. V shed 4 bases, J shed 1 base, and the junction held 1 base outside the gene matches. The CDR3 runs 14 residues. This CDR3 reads CASSSSGSSYEQYF. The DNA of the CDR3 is TGTGCCAGCAGCTCTAGCGGGAGTTCCTACGAGCAGTACTTC.

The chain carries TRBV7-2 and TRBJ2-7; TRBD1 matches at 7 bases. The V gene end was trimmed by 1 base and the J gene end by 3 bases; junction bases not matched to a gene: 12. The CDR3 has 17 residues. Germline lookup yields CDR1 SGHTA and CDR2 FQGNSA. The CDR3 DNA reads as TGTGCCAGCAGCTTAGTAGGACAGGAAGCAATGGGCTACGAGCAGTACTTC. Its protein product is CASSLVGQEAMGYEQYF.

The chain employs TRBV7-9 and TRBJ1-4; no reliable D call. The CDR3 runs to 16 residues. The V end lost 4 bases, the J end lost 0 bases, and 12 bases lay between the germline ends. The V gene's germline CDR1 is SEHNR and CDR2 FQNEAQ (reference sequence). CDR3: CASSSIESATNEKLFF. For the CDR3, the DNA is TGTGCCAGCAGCTCGATCGAGAGTGCAACTAATGAAAAACTGTTTTTT.